This TCR beta chain stems from a study of T cell changes during pregnancy in multiple sclerosis. CDR3 length: 13 residues. V gave up 6 bases and J gave up 5 bases, with 11 bases separating them. The germline CDR1 and CDR2 sequences are MNHEY and SVGAGI. Assay used: immunoSEQ multiplex PCR; TCRdb lists only in-frame clones, some missing. The sample lists about 98,000 clones, 92% seen once, with more than 2% in the top ten. The sequence came from a female donor in good health, enrolled as a control in a pregnancy study. The sequences come from peripheral blood, collected after pregnancy. This rearrangement joins TRBV6-5 to TRBJ1-5; no firm D call. The CDR3 sequence is CASSPVLDQPQHF. CDR3 coding DNA: TGTGCCAGCAGCCCTGTCCTTGATCAGCCCCAGCATTTT.